These 10 T cell receptor beta chains were all obtained from the same sample, sequenced in a study of T cell responses to AZD1222 COVID-19 vaccine. Generated by immunoSEQ multiplex PCR, the TCRdb table keeps only in-frame clones and is missing some. The profile shows around 88,000 clones, around 90% of them singletons. Sequences were derived from peripheral blood, sampled on day 0 of MenACWY control vaccination. The source of these receptors is an adult in good health.

The rearrangement links TRBV24-1 to TRBJ2-2, with 7 bases lining up with TRBD2. The CDR3 has 14 residues. Germline loops: CDR1 KGHDR, CDR2 SFDVKD. Trimming removed 4 bases from V and 6 bases from J; junction bases left unmatched: 4. CDR3 protein: CATSDPTSAGELFF. DNA of the CDR3: TGTGCCACCAGTGACCCAACTAGCGCCGGGGAGCTGTTTTTT.

This chain connects TRBV5-8 to TRBJ2-5, with D uncertain. The CDR3 has 13 residues. Germline V lookup: CDR1 SGHTS, CDR2 YDEGEE. The germline V and J ends were trimmed by 2 bases and 4 bases, with 9 bases remaining between them. CDR3 in DNA: TGTGCCAGCAGCTTTCCCCGAAGAGAGACCCAGTACTTC. It yields the protein CASSFPRRETQYF.

This clone occurred once. One junction end does not reproduce the germline sequence, and a read error may be involved. J is TRBJ1-5 and V is TRBV28; D not certain. The CDR3 runs to 14 residues. Germline V gene lookup returns CDR1 MDHEN and CDR2 SYDVKM. CDR3 residues: CASSLPGSNQPRHF. CDR3 coding DNA: TGTGCCAGCAGTTTACCCGGATCCAATCAGCCCCGGCATTTT.

The chain couples TRBV5-4 to TRBJ2-7, with TRBD2 matching 7 bases. The junction had 7 bases not matched to a gene; V was cut back by 0 bases and J by 4 bases. Germline V gene sequence: CDR1 SGHNT, CDR2 YYREEE (reference sequence). The CDR3 contains 15 residues. This chain's CDR3 is CASSLERGRSYEQYF. The CDR3 DNA follows: TGTGCCAGCAGCTTGGAGCGGGGAAGATCTTACGAGCAGTACTTC.

Here the CDR3 reads CASSPTDTRQETQYF. The CDR3 nucleotides are TGCGCCAGCAGCCCTACCGATACCCGCCAAGAGACCCAGTACTTC. V usage is TRBV5-1 and J usage is TRBJ2-5; no definite D call. This CDR3 comprises 15 residues. The germline V gene has CDR1 SGHRS and CDR2 YFSETQ. The germline V and J ends were trimmed by 4 bases and 1 base, with 14 bases remaining between them.

This clone was seen just once. The chain couples TRBV2 to TRBJ1-1, with 8 bases lining up with TRBD1. Germline V lookup: CDR1 SNHLY, CDR2 FYNNEI. V dropped 2 bases and J dropped 6; count of bases not matched to a gene: 8. This CDR3 contains 15 residues. CDR3 protein: CASSERPRGLSEAFF. For the CDR3, the DNA is TGTGCCAGCAGTGAAAGGCCCAGGGGGCTCTCTGAAGCTTTCTTT. Complete variable domain (other parts from reference TRBV2 and TRBJ1-1): EPEVTQTPSHQVTQMGQEVILRCVPISNHLYFYWYRQILGQKVEFLVSFYNNEISEKSEIFDDQFSVERPDGSNFTLKIRSTKLEDSAMYFCASSERPRGLSEAFFGQGTRLTVV.

The chain couples TRBV2 to TRBJ1-2; 9 bases line up with TRBD1. This CDR3 comprises 13 residues. Germline values: CDR1 SNHLY, CDR2 FYNNEI. V lost 4 bases and J lost 5; bases outside the gene matches: 2. As DNA, the CDR3 is TGTGCCAGCAGTGCACAGGGGGCATATGGCTACACCTTC. It translates to CASSAQGAYGYTF.

This chain connects TRBV20-1 to TRBJ1-5; 9 bases align to TRBD1. The junction had 11 bases not matched to a gene; V was cut back by 3 bases and J by 2 bases. Looked up from germline, CDR1 is DFQATT and CDR2 is SNEGSKA (reference sequence). The CDR3 covers 17 residues. DNA for the CDR3: TGCAGTGCTAGTAACCCGGGACAGGGAGGTGGCAATCAGCCCCAGCATTTT. As protein: CSASNPGQGGGNQPQHF.

This clone came up a few times. The chain is built from TRBV7-2 and TRBJ2-7; D uncertain. Germline V gene data show CDR1 as SGHTA and CDR2 as FQGNSA. V lost 2 bases and J lost 3, with 11 bases in between. This CDR3 comprises 14 residues. CDR3: CASSLKLSVYEQYF. The CDR3 DNA reads as TGTGCCAGCAGCTTAAAGCTATCAGTCTACGAGCAGTACTTC.

The V call is TRBV9, the J call TRBJ1-5; possible D gene TRBD1, 5 bases. The V and J ends lost 0 bases and 1 base respectively, with 14 bases between them. CDR1 SGDLS and CDR2 YYNGEE come from the germline V gene. This CDR3 contains 17 residues. As DNA, the CDR3 is TGTGCCAGCAGCGTAGGCCCGGGGACGGGGAGCAATCAGCCCCAGCATTTT. Protein sequence: CASSVGPGTGSNQPQHF.